These 20 T cell receptor beta chains were sequenced from one sample in a study of cytotoxic CD8 clonotypes in ibrutinib-treated CLL. Data came from immunoSEQ multiplex PCR; TCRdb stores just in-frame clones and leaves some out. The data hold about 300,000 clones, with roughly four fifths observed a single time. The sequenced sample was PBMCs, obtained at disease progression, from a patient treated with ibrutinib. These receptors all come from a human donor with chronic lymphocytic leukemia.

The DNA of the CDR3 is TGCGCCAGCAGCCCGAGCGGGAGTCGGAGCGAGCAGTTCTTC. As protein: CASSPSGSRSEQFF. This chain links TRBV5-1 with TRBJ2-1; 8 positions match TRBD2. The CDR3 spans 14 residues. J was trimmed by 10 bases and V by 4 bases; bases with no gene match: 10. Germline V CDR1 and CDR2: SGHRS, YFSETQ.

On this clone: The sample has other DNA sequences that encode this CDR3 too. V usage is TRBV5-1 and J usage is TRBJ1-1; D unclear. The germline V gene has CDR1 SGHRS and CDR2 YFSETQ. The CDR3 length is 13 residues. Trimming removed 5 bases from V and 2 bases from J, with 10 bases in between. CDR3 in amino acids: CASRRGTNTEAFF. The CDR3 DNA reads as TGCGCCAGCAGACGCGGAACTAACACTGAAGCTTTCTTT.

The V gene is TRBV10-1, the J gene TRBJ2-7; D call uncertain. The CDR3 consists of 13 residues. The germline V and J ends were trimmed by 0 bases and 1 base, with 4 bases remaining between them. Looked up from germline, CDR1 is WNHNN and CDR2 is SYGVQD (reference sequence). The CDR3 loop is CASSESGSYEQYF. The CDR3 DNA sequence: TGCGCCAGCAGTGAGTCGGGATCCTACGAGCAGTACTTC.

This clone was counted a single time. The rearrangement links TRBV7-9 to TRBJ2-5; D call uncertain. Germline V gene lookup returns CDR1 SEHNR and CDR2 FQNEAQ (reference sequence). CDR3 size: 15 residues. The germline V and J ends were trimmed by 3 bases and 1 base, with 12 bases remaining between them. CDR3 sequence (DNA): TGTGCCAGCAGCTTCGGGCCCCGGACCCAAGAGACCCAGTACTTC. Its protein is CASSFGPRTQETQYF.

The chain uses TRBV28 and TRBJ2-2; D not certain. The CDR3 contains 15 residues. Germline CDR1 is MDHEN and CDR2 is SYDVKM. Trimming took 3 bases from V and 2 from J, leaving 10 bases between them. The CDR3 bases are TGTGCCAGCAGTTTCCCGGGCTCCAACACCGGGGAGCTGTTTTTT. Amino acids: CASSFPGSNTGELFF.

This clone was observed once. The chain has TRBV9 and TRBJ1-5; no clear D. V was shortened by 3 bases and J by 6 bases, with 22 bases between the two germline ends. This CDR3 has 17 amino acids. CDR1 SGDLS and CDR2 YYNGEE come from the germline V gene. DNA for the CDR3: TGTGCCAGCAGCGGGTCTTTTCCTCTTAGGGTGGTTCAGCCCCAGCATTTT. It is translated as CASSGSFPLRVVQPQHF.

The rearrangement joins TRBV7-9 to TRBJ1-4; no firm D call. This CDR3 contains 12 residues. V gave up 6 bases and J gave up 7 bases, with 9 bases separating them. The V gene's germline CDR1 is SEHNR and CDR2 FQNEAQ (reference sequence). The CDR3 here is CASRRQVEKLFF. CDR3 bases: TGTGCCAGCAGGAGACAAGTTGAAAAACTGTTTTTT.

This sequence joins TRBV7-3 and TRBJ2-3; tentatively, D is TRBD2 (6 bases). The germline V gene has CDR1 SGHTA and CDR2 FQGTGA. The V and J ends lost 11 bases and 0 bases respectively, with 21 bases between them. The CDR3 extends over 16 amino acids. The chain's CDR3 is CAPSRSSGPSTDTQYF. The CDR3 DNA sequence: TGTGCCCCAAGCAGGAGCAGCGGGCCTAGCACAGATACGCAGTATTTT.

The chain uses TRBV19 and TRBJ2-7; D remains unclear. Germline-derived CDR1 and CDR2 are LNHDA and SQIVND (reference sequence). There are 14 residues in the CDR3. Trimming removed 5 bases at V and 3 bases at J, with 14 bases between. As DNA, the CDR3 is TGTGCCAGTAGTCGCCGTGGCGAGGTCTACGAGCAGTACTTC. Translating gives CASSRRGEVYEQYF. The full variable domain, in which reference TRBV19 and TRBJ2-7 provide the parts outside the CDR3, is DGGITQSPKYLFRKEGQNVTLSCEQNLNHDAMYWYRQDPGQGLRLIYYSQIVNDFQKGDIAEGYSVSREKKESFPLTVTSAQKNPTAFYLCASSRRGEVYEQYFGPGTRLTVT.

DNA of the CDR3: TGTGCCAGCAGTGAATGGGTGGAAGCTTTCTTT. It encodes CASSEWVEAFF. This rearrangement joins TRBV6-1 to TRBJ1-1; D remains unclear. Germline CDR1 and CDR2: MNHNS and SASEGT. V was cut by 2 bases and J by 8 bases, with 6 bases left in between. This CDR3 spans 11 amino acids.

The V gene is TRBV7-2, the J gene TRBJ2-5; 9 bases line up with TRBD2. J lost 5 bases, V lost 5 bases, and 12 bases had no gene match. The CDR3 sequence is 16 residues long. Germline V gene sequence: CDR1 SGHTA, CDR2 FQGNSA. The CDR3 sequence: CASSTLWRGGTETQYF. The CDR3 nucleotides are TGTGCCAGCAGCACACTATGGCGGGGGGGCACCGAGACCCAGTACTTC. Full variable domain (outside the CDR3, taken from reference TRBV7-2 and TRBJ2-5): GAGVSQSPSNKVTEKGKDVELRCDPISGHTALYWYRQSLGQGLEFLIYFQGNSAPDKSGLPSDRFSAERTGGSVSTLTIQRTQQEDSAVYLCASSTLWRGGTETQYFGPGTRLLVL.

The chain joins TRBV27 to TRBJ1-2; no definite D call. Trimming shortened V by 4 bases and J by 8 bases, and 20 bases separated the two germline ends. Germline CDR1 and CDR2: MNHEY and SMNVEV (reference sequence). The CDR3 has 15 residues. Here the CDR3 DNA reads TGTGCCAGCAGTTCAGACTACGGGCTTCCTGGGGGCTACACCTTC. Translating gives CASSSDYGLPGGYTF.

The chain combines TRBV27 with TRBJ2-4, with unresolved D. Looked up from germline, CDR1 is MNHEY and CDR2 is SMNVEV (reference sequence). Trimming took off 3 bases at V and 8 bases at J, with 20 bases between the two ends. The CDR3 loop spans 16 amino acids. This CDR3 reads CASSFLGGEKGYIQYF. The DNA of the CDR3 is TGTGCCAGCAGTTTTTTAGGTGGTGAGAAAGGCTACATTCAGTACTTC.

The rearrangement uses TRBV4-3 and TRBJ2-1; the D gene is possibly TRBD1 (5 bases). V was shortened by 1 base and J by 8 bases, with 18 bases between the two germline ends. Germline CDR1 LGHNA, CDR2 YSLEER. This CDR3 region has 16 residues. The CDR3 coding sequence is TGCGCCAGCAGCCAAGGAAGGCTGCTCAAAGGGGATGAGCAGTTCTTC. Translating gives CASSQGRLLKGDEQFF.

The chain joins TRBV7-6 to TRBJ2-3, with D perhaps TRBD1 (8 bases). Trimming pared 3 bases from V and 2 bases from J, leaving 18 bases between. Germline CDR1 reads SGHVS; CDR2 reads FNYEAQ. This CDR3 is 17 amino acids long. CDR3 nucleotides: TGTGCCAGCAGCTTTACGCCTACAGGGGGGGCCACAGATACGCAGTATTTT. Translation gives CASSFTPTGGATDTQYF.

The chain has TRBV11-2 and TRBJ2-3, with D uncertain. Germline values: CDR1 SGHAT, CDR2 FQNNGV. V gave up 2 bases and J gave up 2 bases, with 11 bases separating them. The CDR3 extends over 15 amino acids. CDR3 nucleotides: TGTGCCAGCAGCTTATCTTGGCTCAACACAGATACGCAGTATTTT. This gives the protein CASSLSWLNTDTQYF.

The V gene is TRBV6-5, the J gene TRBJ2-1; 10 bases agree with TRBD1. Losses at the gene ends were 4 bases for V and 7 bases for J; bases not matched to a gene: 10. Germline CDR1 reads MNHEY; CDR2 reads SVGAGI. This CDR3 has 16 amino acids. The chain's CDR3 is CASSLGWTGGKNEQFF. The CDR3 nucleotides are TGTGCCAGCAGTTTGGGATGGACAGGGGGTAAGAATGAGCAGTTCTTC.

This chain links TRBV5-1 with TRBJ2-3; 11 positions agree with TRBD1. The CDR3 totals 15 residues. V lost 7 bases, J lost 1 base, and 5 bases stayed unmatched. CDR1 is SGHRS and CDR2 is YFSETQ in the germline V gene. CDR3 bases: TGCGCCAGCCGGGGACAGGGGGTGGGCACAGATACGCAGTATTTT. It translates to CASRGQGVGTDTQYF.

V is TRBV11-2 and J is TRBJ1-1, with D unclear. The CDR3 has 15 amino acids. V shed 4 bases and J shed 0 bases, with 12 bases lying between them. The germline gives CDR1 SGHAT, CDR2 FQNNGV. The CDR3 sequence: CASSSYGPMNTEAFF. The CDR3 region has the DNA TGTGCCAGCAGCTCCTATGGACCGATGAACACTGAAGCTTTCTTT.

The chain is built from TRBV7-8 and TRBJ2-5; 8 bases align to TRBD1. V lost 5 bases, J lost 5 bases, and 7 bases stayed unmatched. This CDR3 comprises 14 residues. Germline V lookup: CDR1 SGHVS, CDR2 FQNEAQ. CDR3 region: CASSPRTGPETQYF. The CDR3 nucleotides read TGTGCCAGCAGCCCTAGGACAGGGCCGGAGACCCAGTACTTC.